The sequence of this T cell receptor beta chain was determined in a study of T-cell reconstitution after alpha-beta-depleted transplantation in children. Whole-study results and caveats: About two months after transplant, alpha-beta T cells reportedly came from several hundred expanded graft clones. Diversity and T-cell counts at one year after transplant derived mostly from new T cells.

Preparation of the TCRbeta library involved a method that used unique molecular identifiers. TCRdb re-analysed the PCR reads in MiXCR, keeping a single row per CDR3 protein. The sample includes some 150,000 distinct CDR3 sequences, 8.8% of them seen just once. This clonotype was detected ten times or more. The antigen remains unidentified. The sample in question was PBMCs, mostly from graft donor cells, obtained 180 days after TCRalphabeta/CD19-depleted stem cell transplant. This TCR was recovered from a female patient between 2 and 15 years old who had a stem cell transplant for congenital amegakaryocytic thrombocytopenia, so the T cells may come from the graft donor.

The CDR3 DNA is TGTGCCAGCAGCCAACTGGGACGGTCCAATGAGCAGTTCTTC. Amino acids: CASSQLGRSNEQFF. The chain joins TRBV3-1 to TRBJ2-1; perhaps D is TRBD1 or TRBD2 (5 bases each). Germline V gene data show CDR1 as LGHDT and CDR2 as YNNKEL (reference sequence). CDR3 length equals 14 residues. The V end was cut by 2 bases, the J end by 6 bases, with 11 bases between.